These T cell receptor beta chains were read from a single sample in a study of shared clonotypes between healthy human individuals. Produced via immunoSEQ multiplex PCR; TCRdb's table is partial and in-frame only. The data hold some 2 million clones, with about 95% observed a single time. The sample taken for sequencing was naive CD8+ T cells sorted from blood. All receptors derive from a man aged 18 to 30 in good health. Each CDR3 is given with its conserved first and last residue.

j_call v_call cdr3_aa
TRBJ2-7 TRBV6-5 CASSYSGGAEQYF
TRBJ2-7 TRBV11-2 CASSLGGAGRESYEQYF
TRBJ1-1 TRBV6-1 CASSRQVNTEAFF
TRBJ2-1 TRBV5-6 CASSLGVGWGVADEQFF
TRBJ2-3 TRBV5-6 CASSLGWGSTDTQYF
TRBJ2-2 TRBV10-1 CASSPDIPSGGAADTGELFF
TRBJ2-7 TRBV4-3 CASSQAQGSYEQYF
TRBJ2-7 TRBV15 CATSLTGNINEQYF
TRBJ2-1 TRBV28 CASSPPLTEFNEQFF
TRBJ2-7 TRBV28 CASSLPRQSGYEQYF
TRBJ2-1 TRBV27 CASSSPAGASYNEQFF
TRBJ2-3 TRBV27 CASSLIRLAGPDTQYF
TRBJ1-1 TRBV5-4 CASSLEGQPNTEAFF
TRBJ2-1 TRBV10-2 CASSEASGGANEQFF
TRBJ2-7 TRBV18 CASSPGTHAAYEQYF
TRBJ2-1 TRBV5-4 CASSLILQEDEQFF
TRBJ1-1 TRBV9 CASSVAGGGNTEAFF
TRBJ2-3 TRBV30 CAWSVQGNTDTQYF
TRBJ2-7 TRBV19 CASSIRPGDGGYYEQYF
TRBJ2-3 TRBV7-2 CASSPYEWEGGDTQYF
TRBJ2-7 TRBV5-6 CASSWDSPGEQYF
TRBJ2-5 TRBV7-9 CASSLVFSVGGETQYF
TRBJ2-7 TRBV6-5 CASSPTAGEQYF
TRBJ1-6 TRBV11-2 CASSLGRLGNSPLHF
TRBJ2-7 TRBV10-1 CASNGQGCEQYF
TRBJ2-7 TRBV5-6 CASSPDRGEQYF
TRBJ1-1 TRBV9 CASSVSGRGEAFF
TRBJ1-2 TRBV5-4 CASSLGADYGYTF
TRBJ1-1 TRBV9 CASSVGVMNTEAFF
TRBJ2-2 TRBV6-1 CASSEIGGPDSGELFF
TRBJ1-5 TRBV6-1 CASGKNQPQHF
TRBJ2-1 TRBV7-9 CASSGRDYYNEQFF
TRBJ2-2 TRBV10-1 CASSEFKSGELFF
TRBJ2-7 TRBV6-5 CASSSLSGHPYEQYF
TRBJ2-7 TRBV5-6 CASSWGQNSQYEQYF
TRBJ2-7 TRBV7-6 CASSLDSGGGPYEQYF
TRBJ1-1 TRBV29-1 CSVEEGVTEAFF
TRBJ1-2 TRBV9 CASSGGDYTF
TRBJ2-7 TRBV5-6 CASSLDYSYEQYF
TRBJ1-2 TRBV29-1 CSCQGSNYGYTF
TRBJ1-6 TRBV27 CASSLTVNVSPLHF
TRBJ1-1 TRBV13 CASSFGTAGEAFF
TRBJ2-6 TRBV6-5 CASSFSGSGANVLTF
TRBJ2-7 TRBV9 CASSHSSVGPDYEQYF
TRBJ2-1 TRBV6-5 CASSLLAEYNEQFF
TRBJ1-1 TRBV7-9 CASSRLTNTEAFF
TRBJ2-7 TRBV5-1 CASSHYAGDEQYF
TRBJ2-2 TRBV4-1 CASSQEGWWGELFF
TRBJ2-2 TRBV29-1 CSVETADSNTGELFF
TRBJ2-7 TRBV11-2 CASSLGGGGQFHYEQYF
TRBJ1-2 TRBV5-4 CASSSLIDRLGGYTF
TRBJ1-1 TRBV7-9 CASSSSTESNTEAFF
TRBJ2-1 TRBV4-1 CASSQDPPDREGYNEQFF
TRBJ2-7 TRBV5-1 CASSNDRVSYEQYF
TRBJ1-1 TRBV9 CASSPLKGPQGTEAFF
TRBJ2-2 TRBV11-2 CASSLDRDRGRTGELFF
TRBJ1-1 TRBV28 CASSREGYSNTEAFF
TRBJ2-3 TRBV30 CAFLAITDTQYF
TRBJ2-7 TRBV19 CASSITGTGLNEQYF
TRBJ2-7 TRBV7-2 CASSSAGPRDEQYF